This T cell receptor (beta chain) is from a study of cytomegalovirus exposure and HLA in healthy donors. A single count supports this clone. Its antigen remains unidentified. General study findings and limits: The authors assumed roughly uniform sequencing depth across donors for presence/absence analyses.

Trimming took off 1 base at V and 0 bases at J, with 6 bases between the two ends. The CDR3 extends over 14 amino acids. Germline loops: CDR1 LNHDA, CDR2 SQIVND (reference sequence). The PCR made use of 60 Vbeta and 13 Jbeta primers. Method: immunoSEQ multiplex PCR; TCRdb's copy keeps in-frame clones and lacks some. The sample holds about 190,000 clones, 70% to 80% seen once. The V and J genes are TRBV19 and TRBJ1-2, with D uncertain. This sequence was found in a woman in her forties or fifties in good health and CMV-seronegative. Source material: PBMCs. This chain's CDR3 is CASSIAQTNYGYTF. DNA for the CDR3: TGTGCCAGTAGTATAGCGCAGACTAACTATGGCTACACCTTC.